These T cell receptor beta chains were read from a single sample in a study of blood T cell repertoires in COVID-19. Assay: immunoSEQ multiplex PCR; the TCRdb copy retains only in-frame clones and omits some. The data show about 52,000 clones, approximately 89% seen once. The material sequenced was peripheral blood. These receptor sequences come from a man aged 55-75 years with active COVID-19. The CDR3 runs from the conserved cysteine through the conserved F or W. D genes are given only for firm matches. The size of a clone is reported for some rows only, either as once, few or many, or as a class for expanded clones.

clone size	V gene	J gene	D gene	CDR3 DNA	CDR3 protein
.	TRBV18	TRBJ2-1	.	TGTGCCAGCTCAACTTTCACAGGTCTGAGCTCCTACAATGAGCAGTTCTTC	CASSTFTGLSSYNEQFF
.	TRBV5-4	TRBJ2-3	TRBD2	TGTGCCAGCAGCACAGGGACTAGCTCTAACACAGATACGCAGTATTTT	CASSTGTSSNTDTQYF
.	TRBV28	TRBJ2-7	TRBD1	TGTGCCAGCAGTCCGCCCTGGACAGGGATCTACGAGCAGTACTTC	CASSPPWTGIYEQYF
once	TRBV14	TRBJ2-7	TRBD1	TGTGCCAGCAGCCAAATCCAGGGGGCATCCTACGAGCAGTACTTC	CASSQIQGASYEQYF
.	TRBV10-2	TRBJ2-5	.	TGCGCCAGCAGTAGACAGGTCCAAGAGACCCAGTACTTC	CASSRQVQETQYF
.	TRBV7-3	TRBJ2-3	.	TGTGCCAGCAGCTTAATGAGCGCAGGCAGGGCAGATACGCAGTATTTT	CASSLMSAGRADTQYF
.	TRBV9	TRBJ2-2	.	TGTGCCAGCAGCGTACGTCAGGCTGCGAACACCGGGGAGCTGTTTTTT	CASSVRQAANTGELFF
.	TRBV5-1	TRBJ1-4	.	TGCGCCAGCAGCGGAGGACAGACACCTAATGAAAAACTGTTTTTT	CASSGGQTPNEKLFF
.	TRBV19	TRBJ1-5	TRBD1	TGTGCCTCCTGGACAGGGTCGTTCAATCAGCCCCAGCATTTT	CASWTGSFNQPQHF
.	TRBV19	TRBJ2-7	.	TGTGCCACCTCAGGGGTACAGGAGCAGTACTTC	CATSGVQEQYF
once	TRBV10-3	TRBJ1-3	.	TGTGCCATCAGTGAACAAGGGGCACGAGGAAACACCATATATTTT	CAISEQGARGNTIYF
.	TRBV7-9	TRBJ2-7	TRBD1	TGTGCCAGCAGCCCCCGGGACAGTTCCTACGAGCAGTACTTC	CASSPRDSSYEQYF
.	TRBV28	TRBJ1-2	.	TGTGCCAGCAGTTTATCCTCTAACTATGGCTACACCTTC	CASSLSSNYGYTF
.	TRBV7-9	TRBJ2-1	TRBD2	TGTGCCAGCAACCCAAGCGGGAGCGGGTACAATGAGCAGTTCTTC	CASNPSGSGYNEQFF
once	TRBV7-2	TRBJ2-2	.	TGTGCCAGCAGCTTAGCGGAGGGAAACACCGGGGAGCTGTTTTTT	CASSLAEGNTGELFF
.	TRBV7-9	TRBJ2-7	TRBD2	TGTGCCAGCAGCTCCGACAGAACGGGAGGCTACGAGCAGTACTTC	CASSSDRTGGYEQYF
.	TRBV2	TRBJ1-2	.	TGTGCCAGCTACAGGAGGGCCATGGGAGGCTATGGCTACACCTTC	CASYRRAMGGYGYTF
.	TRBV11-2	TRBJ2-7	.	TGTGCCAGCAGCTGGGGGAGGAGCTCCTACGAGCAGTACTTC	CASSWGRSSYEQYF
.	TRBV2	TRBJ1-1	TRBD1	TGTGCCAGCACTCGGGACAGAGTGAACACTGAAGCTTTCTTT	CASTRDRVNTEAFF
.	TRBV10-3	TRBJ2-7	TRBD2	TGTGCCATCAGTGAGTCAGGGAGGAGGGGCGGGAGGGACGAGCAGTACTTC	CAISESGRRGGRDEQYF
.	TRBV28	TRBJ2-3	TRBD1	TGTGCCAGCAGTTTACAGGGGACAGGGGGCACAGATACGCAGTATTTT	CASSLQGTGGTDTQYF
.	TRBV27	TRBJ1-3	.	TGTGCCAGCGTAGGGGATGGAAACACCATATATTTT	CASVGDGNTIYF
.	TRBV7-9	TRBJ1-5	.	TGTGCCAGCAGCTTAGCCGGGAGCCAGCCCCAGCATTTT	CASSLAGSQPQHF
once	TRBV4-3	TRBJ2-6	TRBD1	TGCGCCAGCAGCCAAGAGGGACAGGCCTCTGGGGCCAACGTCCTGACTTTC	CASSQEGQASGANVLTF
.	TRBV9	TRBJ2-5	TRBD2	TGTGCCAGCAGCCCAACCCTAAGGGGACTAGCGGCCGCGGGAGAGACCCAGTACTTC	CASSPTLRGLAAAGETQYF
.	TRBV10-3	TRBJ1-5	TRBD1	TGTGCCATCAGCCAGACAGGGGTCCAGCCCCAGCATTTT	CAISQTGVQPQHF
.	TRBV4-1	TRBJ1-3	.	TGCGCCAGCAGCCGCGGTGGGGGGGGTGGAAACACCATATATTTT	CASSRGGGGGNTIYF
.	TRBV27	TRBJ1-5	TRBD1	TGTGCCAGCGGAGGGACAGGGAGGTACGGCCAGCCCCAGCATTTT	CASGGTGRYGQPQHF
few	TRBV7-3	TRBJ2-7	.	TGTGCCAGCAGCTTAAGTGGGAGCTCCTACGAGCAGTACTTC	CASSLSGSSYEQYF